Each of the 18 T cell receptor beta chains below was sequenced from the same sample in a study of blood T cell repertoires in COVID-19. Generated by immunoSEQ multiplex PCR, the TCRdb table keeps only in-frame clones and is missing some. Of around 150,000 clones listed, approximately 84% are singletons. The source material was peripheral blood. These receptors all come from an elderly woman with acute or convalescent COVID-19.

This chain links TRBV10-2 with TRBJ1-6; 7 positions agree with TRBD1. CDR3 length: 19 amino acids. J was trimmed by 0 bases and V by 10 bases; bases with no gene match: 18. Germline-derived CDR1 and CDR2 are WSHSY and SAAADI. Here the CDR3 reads CATRNRDSDLSSYNSPLHF. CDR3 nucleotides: TGCGCCACCAGAAACCGGGACAGCGACCTTAGCTCCTATAATTCACCCCTCCACTTT.

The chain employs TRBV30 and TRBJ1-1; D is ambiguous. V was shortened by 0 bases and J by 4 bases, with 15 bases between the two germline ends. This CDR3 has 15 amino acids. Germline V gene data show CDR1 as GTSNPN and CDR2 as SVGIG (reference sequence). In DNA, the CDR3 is TGTGCCTGGAGTGTACTGGGCACCCTTCCCACTGAAGCTTTCTTT. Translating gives CAWSVLGTLPTEAFF.

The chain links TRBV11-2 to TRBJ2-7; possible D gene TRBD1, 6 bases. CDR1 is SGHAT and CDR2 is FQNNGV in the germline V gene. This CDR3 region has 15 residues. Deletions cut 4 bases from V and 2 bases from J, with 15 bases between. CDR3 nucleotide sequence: TGTGCCAGCAGCTACCGCCGGACAGTCACCTACGAGCAGTACTTC. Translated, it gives CASSYRRTVTYEQYF.

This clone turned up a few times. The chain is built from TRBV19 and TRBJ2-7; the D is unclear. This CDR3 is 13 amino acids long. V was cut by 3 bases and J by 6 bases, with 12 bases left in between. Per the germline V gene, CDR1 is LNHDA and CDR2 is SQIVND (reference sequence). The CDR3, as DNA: TGTGCCAGTAGTATTGCGGAACCGGGCGAGCAGTACTTC. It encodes CASSIAEPGEQYF.

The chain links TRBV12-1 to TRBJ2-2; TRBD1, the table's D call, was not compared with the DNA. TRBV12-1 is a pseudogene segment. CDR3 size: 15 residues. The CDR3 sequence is CASSPDRDDTGELFF. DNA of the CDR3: TGTGCCAGCAGCCCTGACAGGGACGACACCGGGGAGCTGTTTTTT.

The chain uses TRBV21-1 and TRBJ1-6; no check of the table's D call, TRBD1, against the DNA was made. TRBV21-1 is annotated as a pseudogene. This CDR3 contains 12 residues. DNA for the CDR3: TGTGCCAGCGACACAGGGAGATCACCCCTCCACTTT. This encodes CASDTGRSPLHF.

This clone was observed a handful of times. The CDR3: CAWRTGVEAFF. The CDR3 DNA sequence: TGTGCCTGGAGGACAGGGGTTGAAGCTTTCTTT. This chain joins TRBV30 and TRBJ1-1, with 8 bases fitting TRBD1. V shed 3 bases, J shed 7 bases, and the junction held 1 base outside the gene matches. Looked up from germline, CDR1 is GTSNPN and CDR2 is SVGIG (reference sequence). The CDR3 is 11 residues long.

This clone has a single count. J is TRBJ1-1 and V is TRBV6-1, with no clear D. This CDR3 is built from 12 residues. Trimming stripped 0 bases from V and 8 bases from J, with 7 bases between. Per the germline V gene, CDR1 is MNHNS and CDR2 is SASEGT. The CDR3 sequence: CASSEARREAFF. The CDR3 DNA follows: TGTGCCAGCAGTGAAGCGAGGCGGGAAGCTTTCTTT.

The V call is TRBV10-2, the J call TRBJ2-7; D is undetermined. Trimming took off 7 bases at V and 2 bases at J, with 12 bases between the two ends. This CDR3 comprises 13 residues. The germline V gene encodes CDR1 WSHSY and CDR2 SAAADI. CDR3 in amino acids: CASKTGAPYEQYF. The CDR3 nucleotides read TGCGCCAGCAAAACCGGTGCCCCCTACGAGCAGTACTTC.

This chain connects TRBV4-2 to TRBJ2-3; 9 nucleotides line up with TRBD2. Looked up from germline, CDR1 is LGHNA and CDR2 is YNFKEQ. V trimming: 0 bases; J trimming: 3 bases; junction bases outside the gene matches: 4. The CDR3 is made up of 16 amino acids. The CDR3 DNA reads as TGTGCCAGCAGCCAAGAAGCTACTAGCGGGACAGATACGCAGTATTTT. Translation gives CASSQEATSGTDTQYF.

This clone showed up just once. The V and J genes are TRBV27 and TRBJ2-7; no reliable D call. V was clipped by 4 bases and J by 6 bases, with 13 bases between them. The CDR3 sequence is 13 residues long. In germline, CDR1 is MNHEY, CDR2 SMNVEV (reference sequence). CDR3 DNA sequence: TGTGCCAGCAGTTCCGGGTCCCCGCCCGAGCAGTACTTC. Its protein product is CASSSGSPPEQYF.

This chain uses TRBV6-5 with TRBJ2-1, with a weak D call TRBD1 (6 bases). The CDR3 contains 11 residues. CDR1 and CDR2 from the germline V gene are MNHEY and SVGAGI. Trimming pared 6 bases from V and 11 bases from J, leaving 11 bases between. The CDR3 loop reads CASSRQDQQFF. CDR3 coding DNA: TGTGCCAGCAGCCGACAGGATCAGCAGTTCTTC.

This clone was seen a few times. The CDR3 spells CASSQPGVDANTIYF. CDR3 coding DNA: TGTGCCAGCTCACAGCCAGGGGTAGACGCAAACACCATATATTTT. V usage is TRBV18 and J usage is TRBJ1-3, with D tentatively TRBD1 (6 bases). Trimming left V 4 bases short and J 6 bases short, with 16 bases between. CDR3 length equals 15 residues. Germline V gene data show CDR1 as KGHSH and CDR2 as LQKENI.

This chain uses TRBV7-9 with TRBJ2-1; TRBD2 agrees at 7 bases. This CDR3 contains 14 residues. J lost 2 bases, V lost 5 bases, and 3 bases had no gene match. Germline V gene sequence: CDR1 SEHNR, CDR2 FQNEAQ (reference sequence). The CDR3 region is CASSPTSAYNEQFF. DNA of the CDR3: TGTGCCAGCAGCCCCACTAGCGCCTACAATGAGCAGTTCTTC.

In nucleotides, the CDR3 is TGCGCCAGCAGCCCGGGACTAGCGGGAGTGGGGTACAATGAGCAGTTCTTC. Its translation: CASSPGLAGVGYNEQFF. This sequence joins TRBV5-1 and TRBJ2-1, with 14 bases lining up with TRBD2. Germline CDR1 and CDR2: SGHRS and YFSETQ. V was clipped by 4 bases and J by 4 bases; unmatched bases: 7. This CDR3 has 17 residues.

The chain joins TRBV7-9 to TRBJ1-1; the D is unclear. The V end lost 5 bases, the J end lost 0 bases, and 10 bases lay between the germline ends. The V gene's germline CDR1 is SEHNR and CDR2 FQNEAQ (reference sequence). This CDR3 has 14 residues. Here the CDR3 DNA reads TGTGCCAGCAGCCCTACTAACTTGAACACTGAAGCTTTCTTT. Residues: CASSPTNLNTEAFF.

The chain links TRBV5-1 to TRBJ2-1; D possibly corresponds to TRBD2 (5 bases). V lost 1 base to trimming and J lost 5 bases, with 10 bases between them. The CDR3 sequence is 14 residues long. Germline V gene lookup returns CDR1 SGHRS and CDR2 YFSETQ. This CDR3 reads CASSLRGRNNEQFF. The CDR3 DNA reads TGCGCCAGCAGCTTGCGAGGGCGAAACAATGAGCAGTTCTTC.

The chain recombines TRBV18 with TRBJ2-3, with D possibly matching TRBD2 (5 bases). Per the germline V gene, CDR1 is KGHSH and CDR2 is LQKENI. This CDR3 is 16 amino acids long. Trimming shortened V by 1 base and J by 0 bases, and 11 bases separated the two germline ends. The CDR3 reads CASSPRPAASTDTQYF. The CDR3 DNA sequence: TGTGCCAGCTCACCACGTCCAGCGGCAAGCACAGATACGCAGTATTTT.